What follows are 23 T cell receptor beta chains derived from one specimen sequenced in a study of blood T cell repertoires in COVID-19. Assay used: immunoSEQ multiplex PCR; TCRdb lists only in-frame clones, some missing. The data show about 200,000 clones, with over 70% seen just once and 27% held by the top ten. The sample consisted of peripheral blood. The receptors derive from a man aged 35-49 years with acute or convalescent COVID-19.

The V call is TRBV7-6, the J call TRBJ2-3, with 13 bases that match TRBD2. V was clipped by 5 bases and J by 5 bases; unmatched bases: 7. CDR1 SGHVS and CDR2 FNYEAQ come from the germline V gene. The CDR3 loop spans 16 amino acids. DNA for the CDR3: TGTGCCAGCAGCCCAGGGACTAGCGGGATATTAGATACGCAGTATTTT. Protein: CASSPGTSGILDTQYF. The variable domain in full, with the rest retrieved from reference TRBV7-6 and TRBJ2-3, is GAGVSQSPRYKVTKRGQDVALRCDPISGHVSLYWYRQALGQGPEFLTYFNYEAQQDKSGLPNDRFSAERPEGSISTLTIQRTEQRDSAMYRCASSPGTSGILDTQYFGPGTRLTVL.

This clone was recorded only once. The CDR3 DNA sequence: TGCAGCGTCGCAGGTTTTAACTATGGCTACACCTTC. Encoded protein: CSVAGFNYGYTF. The V call is TRBV29-1, the J call TRBJ1-2; D is uncertain. The length of the CDR3 is 12 residues. The germline CDR1 and CDR2 sequences are SQVTM and ANQGSEA. The V gene lost 6 bases and the J gene lost 1 base, with 9 bases spanning the gap.

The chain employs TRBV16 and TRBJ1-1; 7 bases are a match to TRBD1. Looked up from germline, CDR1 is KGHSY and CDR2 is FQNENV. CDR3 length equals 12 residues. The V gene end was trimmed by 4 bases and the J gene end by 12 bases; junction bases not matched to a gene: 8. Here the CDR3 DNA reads TGTGCCAGCAGCCCCCGACAGGGAAGTACTTTCTTT. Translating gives CASSPRQGSTFF.

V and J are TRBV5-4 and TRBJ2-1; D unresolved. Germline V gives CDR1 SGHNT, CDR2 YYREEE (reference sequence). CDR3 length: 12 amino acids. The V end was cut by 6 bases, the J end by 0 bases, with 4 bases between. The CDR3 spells CASKSSYNEQFF. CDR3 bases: TGTGCCAGCAAGAGCTCCTACAATGAGCAGTTCTTC.

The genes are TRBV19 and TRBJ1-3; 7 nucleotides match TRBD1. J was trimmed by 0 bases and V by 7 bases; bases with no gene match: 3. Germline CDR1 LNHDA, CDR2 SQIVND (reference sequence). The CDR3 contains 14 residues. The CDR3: CASTGQTSGNTIYF. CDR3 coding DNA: TGTGCCAGTACGGGACAGACCTCTGGAAACACCATATATTTT.

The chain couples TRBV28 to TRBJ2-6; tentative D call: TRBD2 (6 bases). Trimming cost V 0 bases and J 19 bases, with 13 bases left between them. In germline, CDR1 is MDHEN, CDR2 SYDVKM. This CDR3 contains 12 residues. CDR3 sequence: CASSLWGGHPTF. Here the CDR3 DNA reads TGTGCCAGCAGTTTATGGGGAGGACACCCTACTTTC.

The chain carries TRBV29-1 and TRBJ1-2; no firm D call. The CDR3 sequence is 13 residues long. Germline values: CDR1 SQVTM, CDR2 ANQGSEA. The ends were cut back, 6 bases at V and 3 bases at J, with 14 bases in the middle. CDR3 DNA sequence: TGCAGCGTAGACCGGGAGAGAGACTATGGCTACACCTTC. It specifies CSVDRERDYGYTF.

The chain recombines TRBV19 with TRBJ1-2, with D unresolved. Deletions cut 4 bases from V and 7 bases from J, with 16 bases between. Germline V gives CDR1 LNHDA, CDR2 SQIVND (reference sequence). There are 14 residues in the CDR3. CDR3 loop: CASSRQVESTGYTF. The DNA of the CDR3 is TGTGCCAGTAGTAGGCAGGTGGAATCGACTGGCTACACCTTC.

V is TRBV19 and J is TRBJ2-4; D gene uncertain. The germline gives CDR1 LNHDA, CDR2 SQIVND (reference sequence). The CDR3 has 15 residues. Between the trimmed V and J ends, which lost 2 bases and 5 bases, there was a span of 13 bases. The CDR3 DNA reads TGTGCCAGTAGTATATCAAGCGTATCTGAAAACATTCAGTACTTC. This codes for CASSISSVSENIQYF.

The CDR3 spells CASSQDPSGTEAFF. CDR3 in DNA: TGTGCCAGCAGCCAAGATCCCTCGGGGACTGAAGCTTTCTTT. The chain joins TRBV3-1 (or the pseudogene TRBV3-2) to TRBJ1-1; no definite D call. Germline loops: CDR1 LGHDT, CDR2 YNNKEL (reference sequence). The length of the CDR3 is 14 residues. V dropped 0 bases and J dropped 5 bases, with 10 bases sitting between them.

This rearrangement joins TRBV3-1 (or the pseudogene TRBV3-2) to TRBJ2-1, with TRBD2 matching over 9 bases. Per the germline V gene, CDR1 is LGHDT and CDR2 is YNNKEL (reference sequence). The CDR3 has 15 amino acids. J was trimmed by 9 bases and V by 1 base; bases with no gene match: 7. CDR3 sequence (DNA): TGTGCCAGCAGCCAAGTATCAGCGGGAGGTAGTGAGCAGTTCTTC. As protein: CASSQVSAGGSEQFF.

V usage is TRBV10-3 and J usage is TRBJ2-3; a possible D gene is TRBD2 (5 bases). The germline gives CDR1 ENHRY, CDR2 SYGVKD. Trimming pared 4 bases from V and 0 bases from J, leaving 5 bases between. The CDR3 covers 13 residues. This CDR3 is CAISGGSTDTQYF. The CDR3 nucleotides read TGTGCCATCAGTGGAGGGAGCACAGATACGCAGTATTTT.

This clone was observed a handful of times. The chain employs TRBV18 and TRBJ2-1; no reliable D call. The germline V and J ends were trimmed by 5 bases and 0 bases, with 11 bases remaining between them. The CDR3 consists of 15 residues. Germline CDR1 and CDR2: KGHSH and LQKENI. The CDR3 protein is CASSESRSSYNEQFF. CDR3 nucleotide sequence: TGTGCCAGCTCAGAGAGCCGGAGCTCCTACAATGAGCAGTTCTTC.

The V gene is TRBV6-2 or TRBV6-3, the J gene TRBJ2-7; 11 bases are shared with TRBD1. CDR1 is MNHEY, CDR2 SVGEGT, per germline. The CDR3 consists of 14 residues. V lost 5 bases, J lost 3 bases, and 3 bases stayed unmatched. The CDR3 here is CASSRTGGSYEQYF. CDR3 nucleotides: TGTGCCAGCAGTCGGACAGGGGGCAGCTACGAGCAGTACTTC.

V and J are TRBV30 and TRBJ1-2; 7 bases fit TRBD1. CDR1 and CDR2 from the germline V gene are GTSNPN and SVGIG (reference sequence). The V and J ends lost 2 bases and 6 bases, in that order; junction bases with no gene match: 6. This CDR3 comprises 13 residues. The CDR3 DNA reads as TGTGCCTGGAGTCGCGGTAGGGGGCATGGCTACACCTTC. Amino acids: CAWSRGRGHGYTF.

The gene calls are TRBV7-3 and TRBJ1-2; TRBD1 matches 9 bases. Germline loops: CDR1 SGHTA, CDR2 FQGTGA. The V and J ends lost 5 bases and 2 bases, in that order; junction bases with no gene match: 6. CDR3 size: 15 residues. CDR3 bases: TGTGCCAGCAGCCCCACGGACAGGGGAAACTATGGCTACACCTTC. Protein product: CASSPTDRGNYGYTF. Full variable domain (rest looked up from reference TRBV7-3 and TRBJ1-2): GAGVSQTPSNKVTEKGKYVELRCDPISGHTALYWYRQSLGQGPEFLIYFQGTGAADDSGLPNDRFFAVRPEGSVSTLKIQRTERGDSAVYLCASSPTDRGNYGYTFGSGTRLTVV.

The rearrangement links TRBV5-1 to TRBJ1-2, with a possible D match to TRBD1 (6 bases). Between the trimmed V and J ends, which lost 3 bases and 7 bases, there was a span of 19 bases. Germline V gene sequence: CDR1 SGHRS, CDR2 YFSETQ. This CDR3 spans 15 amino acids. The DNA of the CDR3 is TGCGCCAGCAGCTCATACAGGGCCATCGACTCTGGCTACACCTTC. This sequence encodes CASSSYRAIDSGYTF.

CDR3 in DNA: TGTGCCAGCAGTGATTATGGACAGGGAATACGGGACACTGAAGCTTTCTTT. Translated, it gives CASSDYGQGIRDTEAFF. This chain links TRBV6-1 with TRBJ1-1, with 8 bases that match TRBD1. V shed 3 bases and J 3 bases; nucleotides not matched to a gene: 12. Germline values: CDR1 MNHNS, CDR2 SASEGT. The CDR3 contains 17 residues.

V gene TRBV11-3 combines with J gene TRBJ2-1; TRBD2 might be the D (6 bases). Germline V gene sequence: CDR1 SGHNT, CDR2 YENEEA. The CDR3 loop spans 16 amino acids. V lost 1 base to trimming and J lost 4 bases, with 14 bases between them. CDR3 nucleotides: TGTGCCAGCAGCTTAGGATATAGCGGAAAATACAATGAGCAGTTCTTC. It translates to CASSLGYSGKYNEQFF. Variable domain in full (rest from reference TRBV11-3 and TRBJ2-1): EAGVVQSPRYKIIEKKQPVAFWCNPISGHNTLYWYLQNLGQGPELLIRYENEEAVDDSQLPKDRFSAERLKGVDSTLKIQPAELGDSAVYLCASSLGYSGKYNEQFFGPGTRLTVL.

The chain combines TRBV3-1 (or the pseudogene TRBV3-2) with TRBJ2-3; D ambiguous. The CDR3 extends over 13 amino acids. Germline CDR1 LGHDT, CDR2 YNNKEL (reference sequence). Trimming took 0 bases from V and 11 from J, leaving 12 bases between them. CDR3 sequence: CASSQDVLQMQYF. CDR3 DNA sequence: TGTGCCAGCAGCCAAGATGTACTCCAAATGCAGTATTTT.

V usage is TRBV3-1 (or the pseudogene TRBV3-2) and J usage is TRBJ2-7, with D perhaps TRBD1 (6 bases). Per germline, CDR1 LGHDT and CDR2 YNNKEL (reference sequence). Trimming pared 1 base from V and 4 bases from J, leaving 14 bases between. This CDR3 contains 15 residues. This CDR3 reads CASSQGAGQPYEQYF. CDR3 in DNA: TGTGCCAGCAGCCAAGGGGCCGGACAGCCATACGAGCAGTACTTC.

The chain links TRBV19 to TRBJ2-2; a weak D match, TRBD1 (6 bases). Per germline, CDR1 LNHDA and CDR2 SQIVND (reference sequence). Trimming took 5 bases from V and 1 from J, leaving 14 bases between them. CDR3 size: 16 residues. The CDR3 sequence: CASSLTGHLNTGELFF. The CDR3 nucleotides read TGTGCCAGTAGTCTTACGGGACATTTGAACACCGGGGAGCTGTTTTTT.

The DNA of the CDR3 is TGTGCCAGCAGTTTGCGGGACAGGGGCACTGAAGCTTTCTTT. It encodes CASSLRDRGTEAFF. The rearrangement uses TRBV28 and TRBJ1-1; 10 bases fit TRBD1. The CDR3 is 14 residues long. With 3 bases clipped from V and 4 bases from J, the junction kept 2 bases outside the gene matches. The germline V gene encodes CDR1 MDHEN and CDR2 SYDVKM. Full variable domain (outside the CDR3, taken from reference TRBV28 and TRBJ1-1): DVKVTQSSRYLVKRTGEKVFLECVQDMDHENMFWYRQDPGLGLRLIYFSYDVKMKEKGDIPEGYSVSREKKERFSLILESASTNQTSMYLCASSLRDRGTEAFFGQGTRLTVV.